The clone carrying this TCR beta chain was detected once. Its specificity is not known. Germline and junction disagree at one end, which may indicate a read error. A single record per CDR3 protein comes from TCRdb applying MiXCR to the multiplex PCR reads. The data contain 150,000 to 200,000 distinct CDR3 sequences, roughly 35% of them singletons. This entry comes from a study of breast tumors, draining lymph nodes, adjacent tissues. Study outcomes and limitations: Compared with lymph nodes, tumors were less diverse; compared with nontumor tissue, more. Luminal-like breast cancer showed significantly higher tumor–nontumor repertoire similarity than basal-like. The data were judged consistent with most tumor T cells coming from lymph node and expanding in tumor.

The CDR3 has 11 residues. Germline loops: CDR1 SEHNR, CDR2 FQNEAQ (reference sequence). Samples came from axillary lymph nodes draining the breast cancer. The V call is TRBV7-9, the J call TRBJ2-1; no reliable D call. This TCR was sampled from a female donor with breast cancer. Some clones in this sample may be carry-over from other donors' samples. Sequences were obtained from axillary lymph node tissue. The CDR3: CANSLKGEQFF. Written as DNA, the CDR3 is TGTGCCAACAGCTTAAAGGGTGAGCAGTTCTTC.